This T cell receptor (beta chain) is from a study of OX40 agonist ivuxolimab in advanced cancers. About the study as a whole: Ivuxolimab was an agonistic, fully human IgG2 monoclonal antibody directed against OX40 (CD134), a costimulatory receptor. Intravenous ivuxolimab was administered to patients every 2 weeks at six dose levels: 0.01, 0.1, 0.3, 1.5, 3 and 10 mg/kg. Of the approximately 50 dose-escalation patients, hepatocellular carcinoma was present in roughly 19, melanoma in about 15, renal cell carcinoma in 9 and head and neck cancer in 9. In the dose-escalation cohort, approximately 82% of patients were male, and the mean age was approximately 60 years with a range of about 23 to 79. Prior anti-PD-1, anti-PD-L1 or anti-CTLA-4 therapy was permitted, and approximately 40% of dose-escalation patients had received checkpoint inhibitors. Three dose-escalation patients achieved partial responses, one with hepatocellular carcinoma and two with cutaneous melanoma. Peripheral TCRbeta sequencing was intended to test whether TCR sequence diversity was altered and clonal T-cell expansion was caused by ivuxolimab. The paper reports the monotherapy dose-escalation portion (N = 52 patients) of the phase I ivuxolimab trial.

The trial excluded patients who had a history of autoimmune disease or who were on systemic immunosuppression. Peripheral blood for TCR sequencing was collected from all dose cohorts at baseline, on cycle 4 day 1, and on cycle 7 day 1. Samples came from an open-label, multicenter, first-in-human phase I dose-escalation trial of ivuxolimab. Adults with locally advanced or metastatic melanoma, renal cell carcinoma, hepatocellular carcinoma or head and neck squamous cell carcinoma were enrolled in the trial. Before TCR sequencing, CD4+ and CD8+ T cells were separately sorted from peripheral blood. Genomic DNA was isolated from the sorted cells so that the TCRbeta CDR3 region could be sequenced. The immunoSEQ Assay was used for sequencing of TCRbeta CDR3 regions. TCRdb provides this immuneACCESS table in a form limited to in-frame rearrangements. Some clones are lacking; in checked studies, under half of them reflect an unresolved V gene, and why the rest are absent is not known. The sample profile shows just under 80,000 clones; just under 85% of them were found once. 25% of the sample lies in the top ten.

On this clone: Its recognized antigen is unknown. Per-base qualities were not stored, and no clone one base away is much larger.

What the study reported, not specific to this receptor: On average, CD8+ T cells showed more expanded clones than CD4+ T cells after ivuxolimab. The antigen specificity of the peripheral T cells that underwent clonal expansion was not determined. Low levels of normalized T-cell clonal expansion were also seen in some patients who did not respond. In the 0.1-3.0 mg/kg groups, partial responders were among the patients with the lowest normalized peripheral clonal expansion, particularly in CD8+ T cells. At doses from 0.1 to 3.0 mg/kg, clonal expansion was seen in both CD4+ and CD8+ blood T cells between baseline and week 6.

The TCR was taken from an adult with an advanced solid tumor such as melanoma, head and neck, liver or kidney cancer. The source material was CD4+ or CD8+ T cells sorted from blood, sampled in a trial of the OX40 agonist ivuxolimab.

The bases are TGTGCCAGCAGCTTGCCCTTAACGAGGGACATCCACAATGAGCAGTTCTTC. The translation is CASSLPLTRDIHNEQFF. Recombination joined TRBV5-4 with TRBJ2-1; the D gene is perhaps TRBD1, on 6 matching bases. The germline ends are 19 bases apart after V is trimmed by 1 base and J by 5 bases. CDR1 and CDR2 are drawn from the germline V gene (reference sequence): SGHNT, YYREEE. Reading from cysteine to phenylalanine, the CDR3 counts 17 amino acids. The DNA shown is the 51-base CDR3, in frame from base 1. Full variable domain (CDR3 extended with the reference TRBV5-4 and TRBJ2-1 proteins): ETGVTQSPTHLIKTRGQQVTLRCSSQSGHNTVSWYQQALGQGPQFIFQYYREEENGRGNFPPRFSGLQFPNYSSELNVNALELDDSALYLCASSLPLTRDIHNEQFFGPGTRLTVL.